This T cell receptor (beta chain) comes out of a study of blood T cell repertoires in COVID-19. About the research overall: All recovered Cohort 3 donors got two negative PCRs, got clearance, or saw symptom resolution. PBMCs, B-cell-depleted T cells, or T cells provided the cDNA or gDNA that made up the material.

CDR1 MNHEY and CDR2 SVGAGI come from the germline V gene. The CDR3 loop spans 14 amino acids. Trimming took 8 bases from V and 13 from J; bases not matched to a gene: 16. The study drew participants aged roughly 18 to 95 years from fewer than 30 US areas. Participants were placed into cohorts based on the clinical history they reported. Libraries were prepared by immunoSEQ multiplex PCR; TCRdb keeps only in-frame clonotypes and omits some of them. Among roughly 200,000 clones listed, roughly 84% were seen once. Sequencing used PBMCs or T cells enriched from blood (not recorded which). The chain joins TRBV6-5 to TRBJ1-2; TRBD1 agrees at 10 bases. The TCR sequence derives from a man aged 25-40 years in a cohort exposed to, infected with or recovered from COVID-19 (not recorded which). The CDR3 loop is CASFRDRGGGVSTF. The CDR3 DNA reads as TGTGCCAGCTTTCGGGACAGGGGAGGAGGCGTAAGCACCTTC.